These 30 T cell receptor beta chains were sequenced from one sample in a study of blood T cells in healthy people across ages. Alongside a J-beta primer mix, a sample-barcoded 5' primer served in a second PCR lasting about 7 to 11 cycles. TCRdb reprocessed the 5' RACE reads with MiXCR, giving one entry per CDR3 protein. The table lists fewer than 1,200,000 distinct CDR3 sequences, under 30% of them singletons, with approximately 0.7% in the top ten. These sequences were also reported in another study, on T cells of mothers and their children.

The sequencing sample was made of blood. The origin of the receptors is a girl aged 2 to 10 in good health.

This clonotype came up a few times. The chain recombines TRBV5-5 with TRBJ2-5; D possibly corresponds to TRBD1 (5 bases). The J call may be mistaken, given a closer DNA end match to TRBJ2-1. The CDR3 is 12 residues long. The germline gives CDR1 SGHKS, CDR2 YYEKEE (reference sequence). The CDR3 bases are TGTGCCAGCAGCTTCCAGGGTTTCGAGCAGTTCTTC. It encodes CASSFQGFEQFF.

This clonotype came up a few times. CDR3 DNA: TGTGCCAGCAGCCCGGACGGGGGGAATGAAAAACTGTTTTTT. Translating gives CASSPDGGNEKLFF. The chain recombines TRBV5-5 with TRBJ1-4, with D perhaps matching TRBD1 (5 bases). Germline CDR1 and CDR2: SGHKS and YYEKEE (reference sequence). Deletions cut 4 bases from V and 5 bases from J, with 12 bases between. The length of the CDR3 is 14 residues.

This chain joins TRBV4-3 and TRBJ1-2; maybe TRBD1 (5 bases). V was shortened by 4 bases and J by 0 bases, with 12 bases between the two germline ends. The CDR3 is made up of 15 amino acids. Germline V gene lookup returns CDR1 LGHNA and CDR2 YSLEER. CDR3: CASSRTGEANYGYTF. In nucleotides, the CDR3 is TGCGCCAGCAGCCGAACAGGCGAAGCTAACTATGGCTACACCTTC.

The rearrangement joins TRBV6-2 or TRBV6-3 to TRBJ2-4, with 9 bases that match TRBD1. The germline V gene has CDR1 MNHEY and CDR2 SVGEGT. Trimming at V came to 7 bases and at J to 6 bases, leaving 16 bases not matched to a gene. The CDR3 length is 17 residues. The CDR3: CASTLTGGEIRGNIQYF. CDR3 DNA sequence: TGTGCCAGCACTTTGACAGGGGGAGAAATCCGCGGAAACATTCAGTACTTC.

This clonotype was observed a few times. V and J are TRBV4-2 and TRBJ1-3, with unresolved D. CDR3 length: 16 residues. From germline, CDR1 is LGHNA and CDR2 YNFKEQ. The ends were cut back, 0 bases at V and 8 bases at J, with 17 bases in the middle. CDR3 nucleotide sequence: TGTGCCAGCAGCCAAGAAGGCGCGGGAGGAAGGGACACCATATATTTT. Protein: CASSQEGAGGRDTIYF.

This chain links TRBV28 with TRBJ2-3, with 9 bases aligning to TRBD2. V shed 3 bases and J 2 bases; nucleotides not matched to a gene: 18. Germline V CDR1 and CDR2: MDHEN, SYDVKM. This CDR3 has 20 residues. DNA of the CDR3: TGTGCCAGCAGTTTCCTTTTTAGCGGGAGCCGAGATCCATACACAGATACGCAGTATTTT. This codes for CASSFLFSGSRDPYTDTQYF.

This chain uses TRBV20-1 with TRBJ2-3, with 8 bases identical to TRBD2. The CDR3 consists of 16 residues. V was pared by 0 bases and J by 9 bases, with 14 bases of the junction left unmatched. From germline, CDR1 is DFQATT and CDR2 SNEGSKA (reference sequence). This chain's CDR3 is CSARDQAGAFHETQYF. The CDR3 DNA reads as TGCAGTGCTAGAGATCAAGCGGGAGCATTCCATGAGACGCAGTATTTT.

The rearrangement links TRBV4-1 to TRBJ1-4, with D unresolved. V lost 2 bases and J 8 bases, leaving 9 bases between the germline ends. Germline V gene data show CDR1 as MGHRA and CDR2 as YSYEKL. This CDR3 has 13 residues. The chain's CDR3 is CASSQWGCEKLFF. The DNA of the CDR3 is TGCGCCAGCAGCCAATGGGGTTGCGAAAAACTGTTTTTT.

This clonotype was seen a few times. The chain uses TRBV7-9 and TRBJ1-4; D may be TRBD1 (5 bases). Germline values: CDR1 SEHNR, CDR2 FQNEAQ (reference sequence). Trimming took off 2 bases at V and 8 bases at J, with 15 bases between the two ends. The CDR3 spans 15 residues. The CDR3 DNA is TGTGCCAGCAGCTTATACCCCCAGGGTGGGGAAAAACTGTTTTTT. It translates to CASSLYPQGGEKLFF. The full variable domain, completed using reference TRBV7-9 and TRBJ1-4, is DTGVSQNPRHKITKRGQNVTFRCDPISEHNRLYWYRQTLGQGPEFLTYFQNEAQLEKSRLLSDRFSAERPKGSFSTLEIQRTEQGDSAMYLCASSLYPQGGEKLFFGSGTQLSVL.

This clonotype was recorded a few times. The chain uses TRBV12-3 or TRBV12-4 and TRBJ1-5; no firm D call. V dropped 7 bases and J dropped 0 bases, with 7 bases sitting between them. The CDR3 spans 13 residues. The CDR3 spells CASTIDSNQPQHF. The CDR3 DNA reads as TGTGCCAGCACCATAGATAGCAATCAGCCCCAGCATTTT.

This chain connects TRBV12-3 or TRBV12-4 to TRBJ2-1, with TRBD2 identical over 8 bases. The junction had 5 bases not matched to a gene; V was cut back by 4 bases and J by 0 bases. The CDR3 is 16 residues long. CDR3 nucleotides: TGTGCCAGCAGTTCAATAGCGGGGAACTCCTACAATGAGCAGTTCTTC. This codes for CASSSIAGNSYNEQFF.

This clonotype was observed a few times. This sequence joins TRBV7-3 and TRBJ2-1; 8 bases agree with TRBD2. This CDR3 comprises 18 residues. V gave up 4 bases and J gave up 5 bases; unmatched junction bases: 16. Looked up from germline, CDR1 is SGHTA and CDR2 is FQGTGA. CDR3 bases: TGTGCCAGCAGCTCCGTATCCGGGACTAGGGGAAAGAACAATGAGCAGTTCTTC. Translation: CASSSVSGTRGKNNEQFF.

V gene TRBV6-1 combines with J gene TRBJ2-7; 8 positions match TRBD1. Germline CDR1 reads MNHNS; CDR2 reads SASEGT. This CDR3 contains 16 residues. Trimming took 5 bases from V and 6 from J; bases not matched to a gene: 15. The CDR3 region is CASSLTTGELPSEQYF. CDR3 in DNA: TGTGCCAGCAGTCTGACGACAGGGGAATTACCTAGCGAGCAGTACTTC.

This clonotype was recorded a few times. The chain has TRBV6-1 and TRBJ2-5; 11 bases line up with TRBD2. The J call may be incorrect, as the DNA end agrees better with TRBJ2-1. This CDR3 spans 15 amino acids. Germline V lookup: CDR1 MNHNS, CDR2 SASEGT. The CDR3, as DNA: TGTGCCAGCACCCGAACTAGCGGGGGTCGGAATGAGCAGTTCTTC. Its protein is CASTRTSGGRNEQFF.

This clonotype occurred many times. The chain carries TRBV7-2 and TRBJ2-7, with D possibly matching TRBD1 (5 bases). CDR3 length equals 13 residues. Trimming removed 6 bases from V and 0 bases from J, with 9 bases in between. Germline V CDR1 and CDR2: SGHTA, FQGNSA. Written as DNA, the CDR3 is TGTGCCAGCAGTCCGGACAACTCCTACGAGCAGTACTTC. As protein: CASSPDNSYEQYF.

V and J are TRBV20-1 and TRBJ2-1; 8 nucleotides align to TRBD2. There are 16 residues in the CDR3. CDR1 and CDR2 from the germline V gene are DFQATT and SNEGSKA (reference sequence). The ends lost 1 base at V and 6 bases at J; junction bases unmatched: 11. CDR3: CSARAKSGRSFNEQFF. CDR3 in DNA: TGCAGTGCTAGAGCCAAAAGCGGGAGATCTTTCAATGAGCAGTTCTTC.

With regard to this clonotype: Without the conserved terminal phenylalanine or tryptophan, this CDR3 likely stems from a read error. This CDR3 is CASSIRTGKQETQYL. CDR3 bases: TGTGCCAGCAGCATTCGGACAGGCAAACAAGAGACCCAGTACCTC. The J gene is TRBJ2-5, the V gene TRBV25-1; 7 bases match TRBD1. Per the germline V gene, CDR1 is MGHDK and CDR2 is SYGVNS. The CDR3 has 15 residues. After removal of 6 bases from V and 2 bases from J, the junction contained 9 bases not matched to a gene.

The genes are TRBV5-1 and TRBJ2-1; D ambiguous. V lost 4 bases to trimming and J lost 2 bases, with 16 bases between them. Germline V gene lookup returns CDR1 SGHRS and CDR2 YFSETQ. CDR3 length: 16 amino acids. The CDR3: CASSLFSGGTYNEQFF. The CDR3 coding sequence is TGCGCCAGCAGCCTATTTAGTGGCGGAACCTACAATGAGCAGTTCTTC.

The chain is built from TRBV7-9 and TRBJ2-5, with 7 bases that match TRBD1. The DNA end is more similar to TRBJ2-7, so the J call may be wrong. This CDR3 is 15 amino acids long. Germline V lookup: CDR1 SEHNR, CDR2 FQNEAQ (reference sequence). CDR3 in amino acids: CASSVTGETTYEQYF. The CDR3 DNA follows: TGTGCCAGCAGCGTCACAGGGGAAACGACCTACGAGCAGTACTTC.

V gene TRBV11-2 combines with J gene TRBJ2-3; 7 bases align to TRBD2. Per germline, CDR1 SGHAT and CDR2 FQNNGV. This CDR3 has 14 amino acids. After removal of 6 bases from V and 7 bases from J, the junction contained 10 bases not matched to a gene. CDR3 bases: TGTGCCAGCAGTCCCAATTCGGGAGGAAATACGCAGTATTTT. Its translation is CASSPNSGGNTQYF.

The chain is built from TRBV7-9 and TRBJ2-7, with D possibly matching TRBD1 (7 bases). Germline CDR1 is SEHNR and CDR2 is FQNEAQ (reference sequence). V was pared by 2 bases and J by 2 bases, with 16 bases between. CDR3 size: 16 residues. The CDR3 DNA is TGTGCCAGCAGCTTAACCCCAGGGGGGAGCACCTACGAGCAGTACTTC. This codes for CASSLTPGGSTYEQYF.

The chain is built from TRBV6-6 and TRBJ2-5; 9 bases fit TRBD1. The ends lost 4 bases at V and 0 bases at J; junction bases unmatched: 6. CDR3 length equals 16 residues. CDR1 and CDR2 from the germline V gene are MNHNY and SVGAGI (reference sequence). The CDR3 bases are TGTGCCAGCAGTTTTCACAGGGGGCATTACCAAGAGACCCAGTACTTC. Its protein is CASSFHRGHYQETQYF.

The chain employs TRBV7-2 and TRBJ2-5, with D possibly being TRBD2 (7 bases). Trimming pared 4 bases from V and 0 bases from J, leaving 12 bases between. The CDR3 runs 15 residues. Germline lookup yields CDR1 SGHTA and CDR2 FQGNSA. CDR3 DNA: TGTGCCAGCAGCTGGGCGGGGGCCTACCAAGAGACCCAGTACTTC. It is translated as CASSWAGAYQETQYF.

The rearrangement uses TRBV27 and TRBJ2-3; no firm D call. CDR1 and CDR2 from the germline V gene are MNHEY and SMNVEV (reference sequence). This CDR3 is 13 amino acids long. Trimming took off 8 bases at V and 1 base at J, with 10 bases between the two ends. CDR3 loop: CASRRMGTDTQYF. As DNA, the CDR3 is TGTGCCAGCCGCAGGATGGGCACAGATACGCAGTATTTT.

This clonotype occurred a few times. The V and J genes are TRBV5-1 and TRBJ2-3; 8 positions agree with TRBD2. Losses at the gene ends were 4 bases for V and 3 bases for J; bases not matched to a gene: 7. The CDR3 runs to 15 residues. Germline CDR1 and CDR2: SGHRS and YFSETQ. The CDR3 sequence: CASSQRERGTDTQYF. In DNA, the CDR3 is TGCGCCAGCAGCCAGCGGGAGAGGGGGACAGATACGCAGTATTTT.

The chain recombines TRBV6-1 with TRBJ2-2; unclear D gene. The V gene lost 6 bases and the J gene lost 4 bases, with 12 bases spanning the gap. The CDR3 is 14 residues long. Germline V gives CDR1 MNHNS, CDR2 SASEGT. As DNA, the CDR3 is TGTGCCAGCAGACCGATTTACGGCACCGGGGAGCTGTTTTTT. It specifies CASRPIYGTGELFF.

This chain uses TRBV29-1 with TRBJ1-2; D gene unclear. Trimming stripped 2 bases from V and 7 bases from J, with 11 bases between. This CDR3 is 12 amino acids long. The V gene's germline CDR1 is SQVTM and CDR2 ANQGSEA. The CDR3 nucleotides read TGCAGCGTTGAAACAGAGGAAGGTGGCTACACCTTC. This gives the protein CSVETEEGGYTF.

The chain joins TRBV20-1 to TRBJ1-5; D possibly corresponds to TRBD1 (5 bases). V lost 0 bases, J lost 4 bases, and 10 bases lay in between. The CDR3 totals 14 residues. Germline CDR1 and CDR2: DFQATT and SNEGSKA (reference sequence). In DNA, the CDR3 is TGCAGTGCTAGAGAACGGGGCCCGAATCAGCCCCAGCATTTT. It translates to CSARERGPNQPQHF.

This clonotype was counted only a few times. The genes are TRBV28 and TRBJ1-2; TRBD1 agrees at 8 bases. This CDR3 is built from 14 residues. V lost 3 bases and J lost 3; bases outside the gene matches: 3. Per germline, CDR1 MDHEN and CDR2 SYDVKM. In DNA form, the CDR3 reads TGTGCCAGCAGTTTGGACAGGGCAGACTATGGCTACACCTTC. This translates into CASSLDRADYGYTF.

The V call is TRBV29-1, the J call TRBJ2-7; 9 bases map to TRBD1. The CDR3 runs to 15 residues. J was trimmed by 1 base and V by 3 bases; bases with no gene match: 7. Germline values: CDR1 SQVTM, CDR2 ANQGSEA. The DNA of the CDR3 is TGCAGCGTTGACTGGAGACAGGGGGAATCCTACGAGCAGTACTTC. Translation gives CSVDWRQGESYEQYF.